These T cell receptor beta chains were read from a single sample in a study of beta chain features in type 1 diabetes. Clones were sequenced by immunoSEQ multiplex PCR, and TCRdb holds only the in-frame ones, with some missing. The table has about 150,000 clones, nearly 50% seen once. The sample was Tregs from blood. The receptors shown here come from a man between 18 and 35 years old in good health. CDR3s include the opening cysteine and the closing phenylalanine or tryptophan.

CDR3 length	V gene	CDR3 protein
14	TRBV5-6	CASSLTGNPYEQYF
14	TRBV27	CASSFYERQSTQYF
13	TRBV2	CASHRERVQPQHF
16	TRBV7-6	CASSIAGGPYLETQYF
17	TRBV7-3	CASSLLPSGSGANVLTF
16	TRBV10-3	CAIRDGTGGGFGGYTF
13	TRBV19	CASSGWGVYEQYF
14	TRBV28	CASGVPGQSYEQYF
17	TRBV19	CASNRGGNRVRSQPQHF
13	TRBV12-5	CASSKRERGEQYF
16	TRBV7-9	CASSHRAGGRSDTQYF
14	TRBV5-1	CASSLSGGATEAFF
17	TRBV6-1	CASSDPTSGRVGNEQFF
15	TRBV6-5	CASSRDRGGNQPQHF
13	TRBV7-9	CASSLGHLYEQYF
17	TRBV21-1	CASSRKGGQATNYEQYF
14	TRBV4-2	CASSQWHSTDTQYF
18	TRBV7-6	CASSLGVRPVGPTDTQYF
14	TRBV6-1	CASSEPWTGSGYTF
15	TRBV18	CASSLTTGSNYGYTF
16	TRBV7-2	CASSLSFGGIRNEQFF
13	TRBV28	CATTTSGANVLTF
15	TRBV28	CASATPGQGVYEQYF
16	TRBV23-1	CASSPQGPFSNYGYTF
16	TRBV28	CASREYRGLSTDTQYF
14	TRBV4-3	CASGSGTVNTEAFF
13	TRBV7-2	CASSFLGIDTQYF
14	TRBV6-6	CASSYLGSNYGYTF
14	TRBV10-3	CAISESAMSYGYTF
14	TRBV27	CASRRDRGSGPLHF
15	TRBV14	CASSQPGDRYTEAFF
12	TRBV6-1	CASSVWESEQFF
14	TRBV7-2	CASSLQGRITEAFF
13	TRBV7-9	CASSQRQVYGYTF
15	TRBV2	CASSRGTVANQPQHF
14	TRBV19	CASTVSGGTGELFF
14	TRBV5-6	CASSKRAGGEKLFF
14	TRBV19	CASSMGTGGGEAFF
16	TRBV5-1	CASSLVAGTSGNTIYF
15	TRBV5-5	CASSLGTGGYNEQFF
13	TRBV6-1	CASSGQGRYGYTF
15	TRBV28	CASSRTGTGSYEQYF
15	TRBV28	CASSRRLAGGQEQYF
15	TRBV11-2	CASSFSRVRGTEAFF
14	TRBV27	CASRSSRASYEQYF
14	TRBV7-2	CASSLVNRGWGYTF
15	TRBV5-1	CASSLFLATYNEQFF
14	TRBV19	CASSTGDRVYGYTF
16	TRBV6-6	CASRSFMVGRGYGYTF
13	TRBV30	CACPSRFNEKLFF
17	TRBV7-9	CASSRFRDRAFNTEAFF
13	TRBV11-3	CASSPTGVDTQYF
17	TRBV25-1	CASSALGQGAEDYGYTF
15	TRBV4-2	CASSQQRLMNTEAFF
13	TRBV7-2	CASSLVEGTEQYF